The 27 T cell receptor beta chains listed next were all sequenced from one sample in a study of T cells in localized non-small cell lung cancer (dated by TCRdb to between 2020 and 2021). Libraries came from the immunoSEQ multiplex PCR assay. Sourced from immuneACCESS, this table was stored by TCRdb with only in-frame sequences that have V and J called. A share of the clones is absent; for the studies checked, an unresolved V gene accounts for under half, and the remainder has no known explanation. The sample records 25,000 to 35,000 clones, 85% to 90% of which are singletons. About 2.9% of the sample lies in the top ten. The sample was peripheral blood, taken before any cancer treatment. The receptors come from a female donor aged 60 or older with stage I lung adenocarcinoma.

This chain joins TRBV11-2 and TRBJ2-1; 7 nucleotides match TRBD1. The germline gives CDR1 SGHAT, CDR2 FQNNGV. CDR3 size: 16 residues. Trimming removed 5 bases from V and 1 base from J; junction bases left unmatched: 8. CDR3 region: CASSLLGDSSYNEQFF. The CDR3 nucleotides read TGTGCCAGCAGCCTCCTAGGGGACAGTTCCTACAATGAGCAGTTCTTC.

The chain has TRBV29-1 and TRBJ2-3, with D tentatively TRBD2 (6 bases). Germline CDR1 and CDR2: SQVTM and ANQGSEA. V lost 7 bases, J lost 4 bases, and 21 bases lay in between. The CDR3 is made up of 15 amino acids. CDR3 DNA sequence: TGCAGCGCCCCTTGGGCTAGCGAAGGCGCAGATACGCAGTATTTT. This translates into CSAPWASEGADTQYF.

CDR3 sequence (DNA): TGTGCCAGCAGTTATACCACCAAGACTTTCTTT. It specifies CASSYTTKTFF. V is TRBV6-5 and J is TRBJ1-1; D remains ambiguous. From germline, CDR1 is MNHEY and CDR2 SVGAGI. The CDR3 sequence is 11 residues long. Trimming pared 3 bases from V and 12 bases from J, leaving 11 bases between.

This clone was seen a single time. The chain recombines TRBV4-3 with TRBJ1-2; no firm D call. CDR3 length: 13 amino acids. Germline CDR1 reads LGHNA; CDR2 reads YSLEER. Trimming cost V 4 bases and J 8 bases, with 14 bases left between them. DNA of the CDR3: TGCGCCAGCAGCCTAAACGGACGGAGCGGCTACACCTTC. Protein product: CASSLNGRSGYTF.

V usage is TRBV18 and J usage is TRBJ2-2; D gene uncertain. The CDR3 is made up of 12 amino acids. V was clipped by 3 bases and J by 4 bases, with 3 bases between them. Germline CDR1 KGHSH, CDR2 LQKENI. The DNA of the CDR3 is TGTGCCAGCTCACCGCTCACCGGGGAGCTGTTTTTT. Protein product: CASSPLTGELFF. The variable domain in full, with the rest retrieved from reference TRBV18 and TRBJ2-2, is NAGVMQNPRHLVRRRGQEARLRCSPMKGHSHVYWYRQLPEEGLKFMVYLQKENIIDESGMPKERFSAEFPKEGPSILRIQQVVRGDSAAYFCASSPLTGELFFGEGSRLTVL.

The chain couples TRBV28 to TRBJ2-5; TRBD2 matches 11 bases. The CDR3 covers 17 residues. Unmatched junction bases numbered 12, after V lost 4 bases and J lost 5 bases. Germline CDR1 MDHEN, CDR2 SYDVKM. CDR3 in amino acids: CASSSTSGSPFGETQYF. The DNA for the CDR3 is TGTGCCAGCAGTTCAACTAGCGGGAGCCCTTTTGGGGAGACCCAGTACTTC.

The rearrangement joins TRBV4-1 to TRBJ1-4; D not resolved. The CDR3 length is 15 residues. In germline, CDR1 is MGHRA, CDR2 YSYEKL. V gave up 3 bases and J gave up 0 bases, with 8 bases separating them. The CDR3 loop reads CASSQAGPTNEKLFF. The CDR3 region has the DNA TGCGCCAGCAGCCAGGCAGGACCAACTAATGAAAAACTGTTTTTT.

This chain uses TRBV28 with TRBJ2-7; the match to TRBD2 covers 14 bases. In germline, CDR1 is MDHEN, CDR2 SYDVKM. The trim removed 4 bases at V and 3 bases at J, leaving 5 bases unmatched. CDR3 length: 16 amino acids. The CDR3 here is CASSSPGLAGVYEQYF. The CDR3 DNA is TGTGCCAGCAGTTCCCCGGGACTAGCGGGAGTCTACGAGCAGTACTTC.

This sequence joins TRBV14 and TRBJ2-7; possible D gene TRBD1, 7 bases. Germline loops: CDR1 SGHDN, CDR2 FVKESK. CDR3 length: 16 residues. V lost 4 bases, J lost 2 bases, and 18 bases lay in between. The CDR3 bases are TGTGCCAGCAGCCCCCTTGGGGCAGGGGGGACCTACGAGCAGTACTTC. Translated, it gives CASSPLGAGGTYEQYF.

This chain links TRBV7-3 with TRBJ2-5, with TRBD2 matching 12 bases. The V segment lost 0 bases and the J segment 5 bases; nucleotides outside the gene matches: 4. CDR3 length equals 16 residues. Germline V CDR1 and CDR2: SGHTA, FQGTGA. This CDR3 is CASSLTGLAGTETQYF. Here the CDR3 DNA reads TGTGCCAGCAGCTTAACCGGACTAGCGGGAACGGAGACCCAGTACTTC.

The chain couples TRBV7-2 to TRBJ2-5; D is possibly TRBD2 (6 bases). The V gene's germline CDR1 is SGHTA and CDR2 FQGNSA. The CDR3 consists of 15 residues. V was clipped by 1 base and J by 0 bases, with 9 bases between them. In DNA form, the CDR3 reads TGTGCCAGCAGCTTAGTCGGACTATACCAAGAGACCCAGTACTTC. It specifies CASSLVGLYQETQYF.

This CDR3 reads CASSESGTSYNEQFF. The CDR3 nucleotides are TGTGCCAGCAGCGAGAGCGGGACCTCCTACAATGAGCAGTTCTTC. The V gene is TRBV7-2, the J gene TRBJ2-1; 7 bases match TRBD2. The J segment lost 0 bases and the V segment lost 5 bases, leaving 4 bases of the junction unmatched. This CDR3 has 15 residues. Per germline, CDR1 SGHTA and CDR2 FQGNSA.

The chain couples TRBV2 to TRBJ2-7; D could derive from TRBD1 or TRBD2 (6 bases each). This CDR3 comprises 15 residues. Germline assignment: CDR1 SNHLY and CDR2 FYNNEI. With 1 base removed from V and 2 bases from J, the gap between germline ends came to 12 bases. DNA for the CDR3: TGTGCCAGCAGTGAAGGGGGGGCGGGCACCTACGAGCAGTACTTC. This encodes CASSEGGAGTYEQYF.

This chain joins TRBV7-8 and TRBJ2-1; tentative D call: TRBD2 (8 bases). The CDR3 has 15 residues. Germline V lookup: CDR1 SGHVS, CDR2 FQNEAQ. The V gene lost 5 bases and the J gene lost 5 bases, with 16 bases spanning the gap. The CDR3 region has the DNA TGTGCCAGCAGCCTCACGGGAGGGGGCAACAATGAGCAGTTCTTC. This codes for CASSLTGGGNNEQFF.

The gene calls are TRBV29-1 and TRBJ2-7; TRBD2 agrees at 12 bases. V lost 7 bases to trimming and J lost 2 bases; unmatched junction nucleotides: 3. CDR1 SQVTM and CDR2 ANQGSEA come from the germline V gene. The CDR3 loop spans 13 amino acids. DNA for the CDR3: TGCAGCGCGGGACTAGCGGGTACCTACGAGCAGTACTTC. It specifies CSAGLAGTYEQYF.

The chain uses TRBV5-1 and TRBJ1-1, with 8 bases matching TRBD1. V was pared by 2 bases and J by 1 base, with 7 bases of the junction left unmatched. CDR1 SGHRS and CDR2 YFSETQ come from the germline V gene. The CDR3 spans 16 residues. The CDR3 nucleotides are TGCGCCAGCAGCTTCGGACAGGGAATGAGGAACACTGAAGCTTTCTTT. Its protein is CASSFGQGMRNTEAFF.

The chain uses TRBV7-9 and TRBJ1-3; D is ambiguous. The CDR3 is made up of 15 amino acids. The ends were cut back, 2 bases at V and 4 bases at J, with 12 bases in the middle. The germline V gene encodes CDR1 SEHNR and CDR2 FQNEAQ (reference sequence). DNA for the CDR3: TGTGCCAGCAGCTTATTCGGGGAGTCCGGAAACACCATATATTTT. Translated, it gives CASSLFGESGNTIYF.

The V gene is TRBV30, the J gene TRBJ1-1; D is perhaps TRBD1 (5 bases). Trimming removed 1 base at V and 4 bases at J, with 10 bases between. Germline CDR1 and CDR2: GTSNPN and SVGIG (reference sequence). CDR3 length equals 13 residues. This chain's CDR3 is CAWSGQGGTEAFF. In DNA form, the CDR3 reads TGTGCCTGGAGTGGGCAGGGCGGCACTGAAGCTTTCTTT.

This clone turned up a few times. The chain carries TRBV5-1 and TRBJ2-7; 7 nucleotides align to TRBD2. The CDR3 contains 16 residues. Trimming removed 0 bases from V and 3 bases from J; junction bases left unmatched: 9. Germline V lookup: CDR1 SGHRS, CDR2 YFSETQ. The CDR3 loop reads CASSLDLLAACYEQYF. The CDR3 DNA follows: TGCGCCAGCAGCTTGGACCTCCTAGCGGCCTGCTACGAGCAGTACTTC.

The rearrangement uses TRBV19 and TRBJ1-1; 7 bases fit TRBD1. CDR3 length equals 15 residues. Germline CDR1 and CDR2: LNHDA and SQIVND (reference sequence). V lost 3 bases, J lost 6 bases, and 10 bases stayed unmatched. CDR3 coding DNA: TGTGCCAGTAGTATGTTGGGGACTACAGGGGCTGAAGCTTTCTTT. This codes for CASSMLGTTGAEAFF.

The chain uses TRBV19 and TRBJ2-5; D possibly corresponds to TRBD2 (5 bases). The CDR3 has 14 amino acids. V gave up 5 bases and J gave up 11 bases, with 21 bases separating them. Germline V lookup: CDR1 LNHDA, CDR2 SQIVND (reference sequence). The CDR3 loop is CASSLALVAGEQYF. CDR3 in DNA: TGTGCCAGTAGTCTGGCGCTGGTAGCTGGGGAGCAGTACTTC.

This chain connects TRBV19 to TRBJ2-1; 9 bases fit TRBD2. The V and J ends lost 6 bases and 6 bases, in that order; junction bases with no gene match: 12. From germline, CDR1 is LNHDA and CDR2 SQIVND (reference sequence). The CDR3 is made up of 16 amino acids. The CDR3 protein is CASSRGSSGRFNEQFF. The CDR3 DNA reads as TGTGCCAGTAGCCGGGGAAGTAGCGGGAGATTCAATGAGCAGTTCTTC.

The J gene is TRBJ1-2, the V gene TRBV11-2, with D unresolved. Germline CDR1 SGHAT, CDR2 FQNNGV. The CDR3 extends over 12 amino acids. The ends were cut back, 5 bases at V and 2 bases at J, with 6 bases in the middle. CDR3 bases: TGTGCCAGCAGCAGCCAGAACTATGGCTACACCTTC. Its protein is CASSSQNYGYTF.

The chain uses TRBV21-1 and TRBJ1-3; the table calls TRBD1, which could not be checked here. TRBV21-1 is assigned pseudogene status. The CDR3 sequence is 14 residues long. The CDR3 is CASSPRGQGDTIYF. CDR3 DNA: TGTGCCAGCAGCCCCAGGGGACAGGGTGACACCATATATTTT.

V and J are TRBV5-1 and TRBJ2-7; 7 nucleotides line up with TRBD2. CDR3 length equals 15 residues. Germline V lookup: CDR1 SGHRS, CDR2 YFSETQ. V dropped 5 bases and J dropped 3; count of bases not matched to a gene: 11. CDR3 region: CASRQTGLTYYEQYF. The CDR3 DNA reads as TGCGCCAGCAGACAAACGGGACTAACCTACTACGAGCAGTACTTC.

The CDR3 reads CASSLDEKGPGELFF. CDR3 coding DNA: TGCGCCAGCAGCTTGGATGAGAAAGGGCCCGGGGAGCTGTTTTTT. The chain joins TRBV5-1 to TRBJ2-2; D unresolved. The length of the CDR3 is 15 residues. Germline V gene lookup returns CDR1 SGHRS and CDR2 YFSETQ. V was clipped by 0 bases and J by 6 bases, with 12 bases between them. The variable domain in full, with the rest retrieved from reference TRBV5-1 and TRBJ2-2, is KAGVTQTPRYLIKTRGQQVTLSCSPISGHRSVSWYQQTPGQGLQFLFEYFSETQRNKGNFPGRFSGRQFSNSRSEMNVSTLELGDSALYLCASSLDEKGPGELFFGEGSRLTVL.

The CDR3 loop is CASSLATASPYGYTF. DNA of the CDR3: TGTGCCAGCAGCTTGGCTACAGCCTCTCCCTATGGCTACACCTTC. The J gene is TRBJ1-2, the V gene TRBV5-5; no firm D call. Trimming cost V 0 bases and J 4 bases, with 13 bases left between them. Germline V gives CDR1 SGHKS, CDR2 YYEKEE (reference sequence). The CDR3 is 15 amino acids. Looking up the rest from reference TRBV5-5 and TRBJ1-2 gives the full variable domain: DAGVTQSPTHLIKTRGQQVTLRCSPISGHKSVSWYQQVLGQGPQFIFQYYEKEERGRGNFPDRFSARQFPNYSSELNVNALLLGDSALYLCASSLATASPYGYTFGSGTRLTVV.